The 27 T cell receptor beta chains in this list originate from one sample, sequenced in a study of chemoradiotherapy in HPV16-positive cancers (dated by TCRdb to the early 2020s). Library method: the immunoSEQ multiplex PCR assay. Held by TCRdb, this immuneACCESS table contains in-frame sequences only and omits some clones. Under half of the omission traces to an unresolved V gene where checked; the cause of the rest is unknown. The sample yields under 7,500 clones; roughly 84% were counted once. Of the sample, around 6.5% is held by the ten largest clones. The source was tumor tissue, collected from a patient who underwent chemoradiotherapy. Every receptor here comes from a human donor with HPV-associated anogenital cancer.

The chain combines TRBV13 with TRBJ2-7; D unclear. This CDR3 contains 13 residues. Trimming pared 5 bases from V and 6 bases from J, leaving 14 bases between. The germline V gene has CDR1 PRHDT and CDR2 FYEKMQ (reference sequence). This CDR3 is CASSRTSVGEQYF. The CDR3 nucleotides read TGTGCCAGCAGCCGGACCTCCGTGGGCGAGCAGTACTTC.

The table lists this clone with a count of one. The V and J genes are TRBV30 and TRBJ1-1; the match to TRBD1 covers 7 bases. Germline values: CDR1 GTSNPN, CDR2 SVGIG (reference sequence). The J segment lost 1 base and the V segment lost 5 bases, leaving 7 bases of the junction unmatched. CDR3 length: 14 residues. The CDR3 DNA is TGTGCCTGGCGTTTCAGGGGGGGGAACACTGAAGCTTTCTTT. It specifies CAWRFRGGNTEAFF.

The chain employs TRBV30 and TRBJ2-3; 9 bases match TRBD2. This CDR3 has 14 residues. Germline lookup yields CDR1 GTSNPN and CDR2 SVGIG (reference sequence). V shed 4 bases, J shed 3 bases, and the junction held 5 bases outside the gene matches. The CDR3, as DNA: TGTGCCTGGACGCGGCTAGCGGGGACAGATACGCAGTATTTT. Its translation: CAWTRLAGTDTQYF.

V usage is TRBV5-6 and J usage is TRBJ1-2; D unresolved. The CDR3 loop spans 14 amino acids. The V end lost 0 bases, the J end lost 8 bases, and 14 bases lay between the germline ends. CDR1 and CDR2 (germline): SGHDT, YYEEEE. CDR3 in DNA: TGTGCCAGCAGCTTGGCTACGGTTTCCTGGGGCTACACCTTC. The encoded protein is CASSLATVSWGYTF.

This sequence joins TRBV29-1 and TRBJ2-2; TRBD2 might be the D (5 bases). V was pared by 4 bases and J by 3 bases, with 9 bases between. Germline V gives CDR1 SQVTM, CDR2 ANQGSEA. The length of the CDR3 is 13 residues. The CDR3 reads CSVGRRDTGELFF. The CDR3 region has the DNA TGCAGCGTTGGTCGGCGGGACACCGGGGAGCTGTTTTTT.

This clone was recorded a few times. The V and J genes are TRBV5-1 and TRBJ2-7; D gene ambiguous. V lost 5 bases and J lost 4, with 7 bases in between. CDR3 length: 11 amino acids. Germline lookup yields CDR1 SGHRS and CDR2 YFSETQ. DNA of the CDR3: TGCGCCAGCAGGTATAGGTACGAGCAGTACTTC. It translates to CASRYRYEQYF.

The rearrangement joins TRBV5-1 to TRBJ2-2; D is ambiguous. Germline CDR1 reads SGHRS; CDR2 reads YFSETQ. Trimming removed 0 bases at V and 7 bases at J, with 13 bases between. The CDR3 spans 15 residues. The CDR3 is CASSLAGSHHGELFF. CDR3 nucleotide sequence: TGCGCCAGCAGCTTGGCCGGGTCTCACCACGGGGAGCTGTTTTTT.

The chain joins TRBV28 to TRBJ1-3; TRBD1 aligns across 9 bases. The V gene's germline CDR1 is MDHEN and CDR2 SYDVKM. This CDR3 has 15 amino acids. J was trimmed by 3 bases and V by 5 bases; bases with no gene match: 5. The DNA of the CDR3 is TGTGCCAGCAGTACTACAGGGGGCTTTGGAAACACCATATATTTT. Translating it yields CASSTTGGFGNTIYF.

CDR3 amino acids: CASSPGRSLGNTIYF. Here the CDR3 DNA reads TGTGCCAGCAGCCCAGGGAGATCCCTTGGAAACACCATATATTTT. V is TRBV11-2 and J is TRBJ1-3; D perhaps matches TRBD1 (5 bases). Germline loops: CDR1 SGHAT, CDR2 FQNNGV. CDR3 length: 15 residues. With 5 bases removed from V and 3 bases from J, the gap between germline ends came to 14 bases.

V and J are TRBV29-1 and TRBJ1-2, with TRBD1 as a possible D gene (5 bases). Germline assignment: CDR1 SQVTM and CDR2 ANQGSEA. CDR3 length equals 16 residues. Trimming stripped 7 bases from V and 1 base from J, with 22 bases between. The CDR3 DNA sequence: TGCAGCGCTCCGACCAAGGGCGGGGGACTTAACTATGGCTACACCTTC. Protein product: CSAPTKGGGLNYGYTF.

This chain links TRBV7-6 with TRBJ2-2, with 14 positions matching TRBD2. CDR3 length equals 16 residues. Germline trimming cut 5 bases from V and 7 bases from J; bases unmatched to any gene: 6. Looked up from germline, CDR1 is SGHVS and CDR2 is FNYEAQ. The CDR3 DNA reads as TGTGCCAGCAGCACGGGGACTAGCGGGGGAATCGGGGAGCTGTTTTTT. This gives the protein CASSTGTSGGIGELFF. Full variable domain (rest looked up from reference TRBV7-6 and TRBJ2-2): GAGVSQSPRYKVTKRGQDVALRCDPISGHVSLYWYRQALGQGPEFLTYFNYEAQQDKSGLPNDRFSAERPEGSISTLTIQRTEQRDSAMYRCASSTGTSGGIGELFFGEGSRLTVL.

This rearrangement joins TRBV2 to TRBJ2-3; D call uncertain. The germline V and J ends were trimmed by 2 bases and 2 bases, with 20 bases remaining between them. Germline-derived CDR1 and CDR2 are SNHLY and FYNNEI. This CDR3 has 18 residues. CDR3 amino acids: CASSENLGSPINTDTQYF. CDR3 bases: TGTGCCAGCAGTGAAAATCTGGGCAGCCCGATTAACACAGATACGCAGTATTTT. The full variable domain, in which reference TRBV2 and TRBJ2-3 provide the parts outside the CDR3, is EPEVTQTPSHQVTQMGQEVILRCVPISNHLYFYWYRQILGQKVEFLVSFYNNEISEKSEIFDDQFSVERPDGSNFTLKIRSTKLEDSAMYFCASSENLGSPINTDTQYFGPGTRLTVL.

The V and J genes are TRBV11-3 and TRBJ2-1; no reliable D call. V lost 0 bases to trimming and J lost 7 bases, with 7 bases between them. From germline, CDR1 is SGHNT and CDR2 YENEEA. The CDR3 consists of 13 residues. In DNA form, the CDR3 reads TGTGCCAGCAGCTTAGACAGTTTAAATGAGCAGTTCTTC. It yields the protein CASSLDSLNEQFF. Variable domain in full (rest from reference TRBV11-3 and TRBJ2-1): EAGVVQSPRYKIIEKKQPVAFWCNPISGHNTLYWYLQNLGQGPELLIRYENEEAVDDSQLPKDRFSAERLKGVDSTLKIQPAELGDSAVYLCASSLDSLNEQFFGPGTRLTVL.

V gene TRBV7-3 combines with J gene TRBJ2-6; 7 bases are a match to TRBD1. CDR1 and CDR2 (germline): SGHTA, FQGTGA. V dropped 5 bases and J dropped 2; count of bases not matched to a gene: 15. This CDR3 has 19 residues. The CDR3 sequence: CASSNLRDSSFAGANVLTF. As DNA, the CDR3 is TGTGCCAGCAGCAACCTCCGGGACAGCTCGTTCGCTGGGGCCAACGTCCTGACTTTC.

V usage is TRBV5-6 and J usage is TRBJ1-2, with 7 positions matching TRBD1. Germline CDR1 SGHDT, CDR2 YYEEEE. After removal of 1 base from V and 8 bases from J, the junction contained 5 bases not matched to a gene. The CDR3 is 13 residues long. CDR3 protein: CASSLRQGDGYTF. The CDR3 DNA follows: TGTGCCAGCAGCTTGAGACAGGGCGACGGCTACACCTTC.

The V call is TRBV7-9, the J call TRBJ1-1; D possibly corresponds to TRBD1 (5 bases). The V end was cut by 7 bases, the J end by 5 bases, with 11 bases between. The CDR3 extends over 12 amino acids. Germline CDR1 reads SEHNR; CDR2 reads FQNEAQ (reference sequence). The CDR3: CASNLGGTEAFF. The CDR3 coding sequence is TGTGCCAGCAATTTGGGGGGTACTGAAGCTTTCTTT.

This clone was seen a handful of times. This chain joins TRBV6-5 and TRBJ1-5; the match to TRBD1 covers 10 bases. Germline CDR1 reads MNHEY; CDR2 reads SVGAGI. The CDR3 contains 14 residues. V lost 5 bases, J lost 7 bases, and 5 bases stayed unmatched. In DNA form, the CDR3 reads TGTGCCAGCAGTCTCGGGACAGGGGACCAGCCCCAGCATTTT. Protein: CASSLGTGDQPQHF.

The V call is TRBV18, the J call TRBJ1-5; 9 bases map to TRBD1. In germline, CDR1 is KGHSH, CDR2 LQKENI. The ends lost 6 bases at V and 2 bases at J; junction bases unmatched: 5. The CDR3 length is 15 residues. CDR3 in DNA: TGTGCCAGCTCTCCGGGACAGGGAGGCAATCAGCCCCAGCATTTT. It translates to CASSPGQGGNQPQHF.

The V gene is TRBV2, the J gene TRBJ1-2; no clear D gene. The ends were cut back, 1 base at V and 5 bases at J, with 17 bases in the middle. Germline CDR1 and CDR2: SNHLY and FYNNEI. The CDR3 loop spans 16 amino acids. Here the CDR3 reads CASSEVGREVGYGYTF. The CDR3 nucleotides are TGTGCCAGCAGTGAAGTCGGGAGGGAGGTGGGATATGGCTACACCTTC.

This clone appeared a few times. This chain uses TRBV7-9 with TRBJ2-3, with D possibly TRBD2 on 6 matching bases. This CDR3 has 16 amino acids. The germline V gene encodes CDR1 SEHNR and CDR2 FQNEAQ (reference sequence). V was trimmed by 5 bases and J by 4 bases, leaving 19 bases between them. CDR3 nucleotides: TGTGCCAGCAGCCCTCCCCCGTCCGGGGGATCAGATACGCAGTATTTT. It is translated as CASSPPPSGGSDTQYF.

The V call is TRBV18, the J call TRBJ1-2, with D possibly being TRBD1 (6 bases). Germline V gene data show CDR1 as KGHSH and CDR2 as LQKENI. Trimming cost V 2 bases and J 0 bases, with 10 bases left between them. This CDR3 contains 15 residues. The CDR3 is CASSPKQGSNYGYTF. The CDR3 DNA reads TGTGCCAGCTCACCAAAACAGGGTTCTAACTATGGCTACACCTTC.

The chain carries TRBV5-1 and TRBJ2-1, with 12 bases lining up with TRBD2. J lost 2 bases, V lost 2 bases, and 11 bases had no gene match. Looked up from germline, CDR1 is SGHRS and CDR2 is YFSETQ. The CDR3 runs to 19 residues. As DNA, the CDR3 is TGCGCCAGCAGCTTAAATCTAGCGGGGGGGCGGATCACCTACAATGAGCAGTTCTTC. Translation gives CASSLNLAGGRITYNEQFF.

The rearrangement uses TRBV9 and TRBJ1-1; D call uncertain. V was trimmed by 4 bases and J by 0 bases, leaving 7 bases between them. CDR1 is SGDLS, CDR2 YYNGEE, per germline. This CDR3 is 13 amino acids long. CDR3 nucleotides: TGTGCCAGCAGCTCTGATATGAACACTGAAGCTTTCTTT. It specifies CASSSDMNTEAFF.

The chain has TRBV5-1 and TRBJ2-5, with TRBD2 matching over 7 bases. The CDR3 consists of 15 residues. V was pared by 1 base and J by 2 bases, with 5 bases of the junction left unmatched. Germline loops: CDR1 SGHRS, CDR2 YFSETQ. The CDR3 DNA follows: TGCGCCAGCAGCTTGCCTAGCGGAACACAAGAGACCCAGTACTTC. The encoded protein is CASSLPSGTQETQYF.

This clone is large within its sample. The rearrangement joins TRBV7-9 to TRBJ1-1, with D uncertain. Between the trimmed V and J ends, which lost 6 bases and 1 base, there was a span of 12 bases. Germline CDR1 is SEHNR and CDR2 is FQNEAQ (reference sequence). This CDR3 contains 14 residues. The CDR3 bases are TGTGCCAGCAGTCAAGGGCGGGAGAACACTGAAGCTTTCTTT. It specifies CASSQGRENTEAFF.

CDR3 region: CASSLVAGPDTQYF. CDR3 DNA sequence: TGTGCCAGCAGCTTGGTTGCAGGGCCAGATACGCAGTATTTT. The genes are TRBV5-6 and TRBJ2-3; tentative D call: TRBD1 (5 bases). The CDR3 extends over 14 amino acids. The germline CDR1 and CDR2 sequences are SGHDT and YYEEEE. V was cut by 0 bases and J by 4 bases, with 9 bases left in between.

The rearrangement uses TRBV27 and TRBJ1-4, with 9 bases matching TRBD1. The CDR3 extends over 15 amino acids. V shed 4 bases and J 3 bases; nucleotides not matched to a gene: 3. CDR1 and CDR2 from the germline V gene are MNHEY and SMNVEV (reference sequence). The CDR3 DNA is TGTGCCAGCAGTTCCCGGACAGGGGCTAATGAAAAACTGTTTTTT. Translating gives CASSSRTGANEKLFF.